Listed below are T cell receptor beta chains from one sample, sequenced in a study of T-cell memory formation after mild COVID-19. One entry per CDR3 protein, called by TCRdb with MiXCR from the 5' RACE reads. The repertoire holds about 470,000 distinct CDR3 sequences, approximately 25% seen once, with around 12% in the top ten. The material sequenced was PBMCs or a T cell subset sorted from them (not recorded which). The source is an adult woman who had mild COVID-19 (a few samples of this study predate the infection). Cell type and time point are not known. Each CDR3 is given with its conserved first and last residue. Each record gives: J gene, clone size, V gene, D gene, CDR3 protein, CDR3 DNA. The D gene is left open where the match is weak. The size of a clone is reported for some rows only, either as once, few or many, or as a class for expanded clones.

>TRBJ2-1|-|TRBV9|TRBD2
CASSDGAGSRYNEQFF
TGTGCCAGCAGCGATGGAGCGGGGAGCCGTTACAATGAGCAGTTCTTC
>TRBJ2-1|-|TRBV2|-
CASRAHGSSYNEQFF
TGTGCCAGCAGAGCTCATGGGAGCTCCTACAATGAGCAGTTCTTC
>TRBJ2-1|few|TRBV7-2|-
CASSLGAGRYNEQFF
TGTGCCAGCAGCTTAGGCGCGGGCCGTTACAATGAGCAGTTCTTC
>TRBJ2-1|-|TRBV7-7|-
CASSFSYWTYNEQFF
TGTGCTAGCAGCTTTTCCTATTGGACCTACAATGAGCAGTTCTTC
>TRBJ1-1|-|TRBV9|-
CASSVDSDSNTEAFF
TGTGCCAGCAGCGTAGATTCGGACTCGAACACTGAAGCTTTCTTT
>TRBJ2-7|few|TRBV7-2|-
CASSFGNGPYEQYF
TGTGCCAGCAGCTTCGGAAATGGGCCTTACGAGCAGTACTTC
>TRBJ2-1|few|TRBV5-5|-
CASSFADPNEQFF
TGTGCCAGCAGCTTCGCGGACCCCAATGAGCAGTTCTTC
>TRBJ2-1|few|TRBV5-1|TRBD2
CASSLDGTRGGNEQFF
TGCGCCAGCAGCTTAGACGGGACTAGGGGCGGTAATGAGCAGTTCTTC
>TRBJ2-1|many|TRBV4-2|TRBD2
CASSQAGAGGLNEQFF
TGTGCCAGCAGCCAAGCGGGAGCGGGGGGGCTCAATGAGCAGTTCTTC
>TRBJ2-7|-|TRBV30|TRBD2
CAWSPRGTSRAYEQYF
TGTGCCTGGAGCCCCCGAGGGACTAGCAGAGCCTACGAGCAGTACTTC
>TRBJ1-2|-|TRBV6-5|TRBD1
CASSYSGTGTYGYTF
TGTGCCAGCAGTTACTCGGGGACAGGGACCTATGGCTACACCTTC
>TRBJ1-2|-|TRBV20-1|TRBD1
CSAPAKDRGNYGYTF
TGCAGTGCTCCCGCCAAGGACAGGGGGAACTATGGCTACACCTTC
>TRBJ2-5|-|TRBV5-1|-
CASSFRRGAETQYF
TGCGCCAGCAGCTTCCGAAGGGGCGCGGAGACCCAGTACTTC
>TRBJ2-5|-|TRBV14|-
CASSRGSETQYF
TGTGCCAGCAGCCGGGGGTCGGAGACCCAGTACTTC
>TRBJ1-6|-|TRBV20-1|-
CSARGGTGSSNSPLHF
TGCAGTGCTAGAGGTGGCACAGGCAGTTCGAATTCACCCCTCCACTTT
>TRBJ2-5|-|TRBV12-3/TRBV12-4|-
CASSPSLGVGETQYF
TGTGCCAGCAGCCCTTCGCTTGGCGTGGGGGAGACCCAGTACTTC
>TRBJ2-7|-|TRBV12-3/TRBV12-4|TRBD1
CASRQRDRGLGGVQYF
TGTGCCAGCAGGCAAAGAGACAGGGGGCTGGGGGGGGTGCAGTACTTC
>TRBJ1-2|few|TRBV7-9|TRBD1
CASSKQGNYGYTF
TGTGCCAGCAGCAAACAGGGGAACTATGGCTACACCTTC
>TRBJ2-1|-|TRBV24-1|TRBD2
CATSVRGGGRTYNEQFF
TGTGCCACCAGTGTGCGGGGGGGAGGCCGGACCTACAATGAGCAGTTCTTC
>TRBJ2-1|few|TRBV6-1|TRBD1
CAGHQGQGFNEQFF
TGTGCCGGCCATCAGGGACAGGGTTTCAATGAGCAGTTCTTC
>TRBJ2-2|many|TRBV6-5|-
CASSYGSTGELFF
TGTGCCAGCAGTTACGGGAGTACCGGGGAGCTGTTTTTT
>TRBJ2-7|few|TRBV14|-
CSSSYRTFAYEQYF
TGTTCCAGCAGCTATAGGACTTTCGCCTACGAGCAGTACTTC
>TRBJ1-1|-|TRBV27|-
CASSLRIENTEAFF
TGTGCCAGCAGTTTAAGGATCGAGAACACTGAAGCTTTCTTT
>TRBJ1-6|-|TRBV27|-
CASSLSGRAEAPPLHF
TGTGCCAGCAGTTTATCGGGCAGGGCCGAAGCTCCACCCCTCCACTTT
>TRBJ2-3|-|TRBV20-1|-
CSARDLQRGTDTQYF
TGCAGTGCTAGAGATCTCCAGCGGGGCACAGATACGCAGTATTTT
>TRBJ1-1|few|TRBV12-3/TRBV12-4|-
CASSQGRGEAFF
TGTGCCAGCAGTCAGGGACGGGGTGAAGCTTTCTTT
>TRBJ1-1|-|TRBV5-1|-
CASSISDRVEAFF
TGCGCCAGCAGCATAAGCGACAGAGTTGAAGCTTTCTTT
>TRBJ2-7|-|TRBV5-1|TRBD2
CASSLGSSGNLAYEQYF
TGCGCCAGCAGCTTGGGTTCTAGCGGGAACCTCGCCTACGAGCAGTACTTC
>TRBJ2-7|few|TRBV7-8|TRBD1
CASSLLDRGLGEQYF
TGTGCCAGCAGCCTACTGGACAGGGGGCTTGGCGAGCAGTACTTC
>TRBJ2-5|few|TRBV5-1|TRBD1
CASSLDTGGWTQYF
TGCGCCAGCAGCTTGGATACAGGGGGATGGACCCAGTACTTC
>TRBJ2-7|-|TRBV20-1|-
CSATNPLVRESYEQYF
TGCAGTGCTACCAACCCCCTAGTTCGGGAGTCCTACGAGCAGTACTTC
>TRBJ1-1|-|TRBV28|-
CASTIHRIVGTEAFF
TGTGCCAGCACCATTCACCGGATAGTCGGCACTGAAGCTTTCTTT
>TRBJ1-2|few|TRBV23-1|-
CASKHGQCPTYGYTF
TGCGCCAGCAAGCACGGACAGTGCCCTACCTATGGCTACACCTTC
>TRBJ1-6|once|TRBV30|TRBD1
CAWSVDRSYPSSYNSPLHF
TGTGCCTGGAGTGTGGACAGGAGCTATCCCAGCTCCTATAATTCACCCCTCCACTTT
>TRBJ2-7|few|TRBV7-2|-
CASSLAGFEQYF
TGTGCCAGCAGCTTAGCAGGGTTCGAGCAGTACTTC
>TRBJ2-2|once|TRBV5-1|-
CASSFLDTGELFF
TGCGCCAGCAGCTTCCTAGACACCGGGGAGCTGTTTTTT
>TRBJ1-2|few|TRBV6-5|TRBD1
CASRVETGINYGYTF
TGTGCCAGCAGGGTGGAGACAGGGATTAACTATGGCTACACCTTC
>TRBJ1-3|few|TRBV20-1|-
CSARAPGSGNTIYF
TGCAGTGCTAGAGCTCCAGGCTCTGGAAACACCATATATTTT
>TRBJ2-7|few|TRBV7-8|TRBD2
CASSHGFGGSYEQYF
TGTGCCAGCAGCCACGGCTTTGGCGGGAGCTACGAGCAGTACTTC
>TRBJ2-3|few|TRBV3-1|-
CASSPSGDPQADTQYF
TGTGCCAGCAGCCCTTCAGGGGACCCGCAGGCAGATACGCAGTATTTT
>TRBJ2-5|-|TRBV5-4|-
CASSRSGPQETQYF
TGTGCCAGCAGCCGCAGCGGCCCCCAAGAGACCCAGTACTTC
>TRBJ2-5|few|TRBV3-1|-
CASSQGQYGETQYF
TGTGCCAGCAGCCAAGGACAGTATGGGGAGACCCAGTACTTC
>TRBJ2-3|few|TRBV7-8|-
CASSLKIQSSTDTQYF
TGTGCCAGCAGTTTAAAAATTCAGTCTAGCACAGATACGCAGTATTTT
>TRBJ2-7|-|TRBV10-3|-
CASSGTHEQYF
TGTGCCAGTTCCGGGACCCACGAGCAGTACTTC
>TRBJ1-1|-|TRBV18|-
CASSPLDSTNTEAFF
TGTGCCAGCTCACCACTAGACAGTACGAACACTGAAGCTTTCTTT
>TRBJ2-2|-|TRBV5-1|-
CASSFFDRNTGELFF
TGCGCCAGCAGCTTCTTTGACAGGAACACCGGGGAGCTGTTTTTT
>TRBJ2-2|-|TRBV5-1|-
CASSLDGYLRGELFF
TGCGCCAGCAGCTTGGACGGCTACCTAAGGGGGGAGCTGTTTTTT
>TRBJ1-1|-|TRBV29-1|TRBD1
CSVEEGARRVAEAFF
TGCAGCGTTGAGGAGGGGGCGCGGCGGGTCGCTGAAGCTTTCTTT
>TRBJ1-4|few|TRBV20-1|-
CSARGPNEKLFF
TGCAGTGCTAGGGGTCCAAATGAAAAACTGTTTTTT
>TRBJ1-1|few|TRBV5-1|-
CASSPTRVSNTEAFF
TGCGCCAGCAGCCCAACCAGGGTGAGCAACACTGAAGCTTTCTTT
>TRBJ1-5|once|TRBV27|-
CASSFRSSNQPQHF
TGTGCCAGCAGTTTTCGCAGTAGCAATCAGCCCCAGCATTTT
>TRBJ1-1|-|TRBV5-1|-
CASSLGSGTLMNTEAFF
TGCGCCAGCAGCTTGGGGTCCGGGACACTAATGAACACTGAAGCTTTCTTT
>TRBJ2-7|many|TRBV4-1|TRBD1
CASSLHMMTGAPYEQYF
TGCGCCAGCAGCCTCCATATGATGACAGGGGCACCGTACGAGCAGTACTTC
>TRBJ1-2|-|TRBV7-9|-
CASRSGANYGYTF
TGTGCCAGCAGGTCAGGGGCTAACTATGGCTACACCTTC
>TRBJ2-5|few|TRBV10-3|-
CAISPSQETQYF
TGTGCCATCAGTCCCAGTCAAGAGACCCAGTACTTC
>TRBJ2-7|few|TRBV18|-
CASSPGVDYEQYF
TGTGCCAGCTCACCAGGGGTGGACTACGAGCAGTACTTC
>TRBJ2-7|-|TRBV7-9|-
CASSSEPGVHYEQYF
TGTGCCAGCAGCTCAGAACCGGGGGTCCACTACGAGCAGTACTTC
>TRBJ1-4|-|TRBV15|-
CATSSKGEPNEKLFF
TGTGCCACCAGCAGTAAGGGAGAGCCTAATGAAAAACTGTTTTTT
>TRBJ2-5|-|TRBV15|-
CATSDRRVPQETQYF
TGTGCCACCAGCGACCGACGGGTCCCCCAAGAGACCCAGTACTTC
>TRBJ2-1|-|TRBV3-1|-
CASSQANSYNEQFF
TGTGCCAGCAGCCAAGCTAACTCCTACAATGAGCAGTTCTTC